The clone carrying this T cell receptor beta chain is a singleton in its sample. Its antigen is still unknown. Repertoires were generated with immunoSEQ multiplex PCR, while TCRdb's copy carries only in-frame clones and drops some. The table has about 110,000 clones, roughly nine tenths seen once. This record belongs to a study of T cell responses to AZD1222 COVID-19 vaccine. The wider study: Both about-4-week and about-12-week second-dose recipients were combined.

CDR3 length: 14 amino acids. Germline values: CDR1 MNHEY, CDR2 SMNVEV (reference sequence). V shed 8 bases and J shed 4 bases, with 17 bases lying between them. Study-wide points: After two AZD1222 doses, spike-specific TCR breadth and depth rose versus day 0. Baseline seropositives among AZD1222 recipients totaled only 5 to 7.

The TCR sequence derives from an adult in good health. The input for sequencing was peripheral blood, taken on day 0 of AZD1222 vaccination. V usage is TRBV27 and J usage is TRBJ1-2; D is ambiguous. For the CDR3, the DNA is TGTGCCAGCCGGGGAGGAGGAGGACTCTATGGCTACACCTTC. Amino acids: CASRGGGGLYGYTF.